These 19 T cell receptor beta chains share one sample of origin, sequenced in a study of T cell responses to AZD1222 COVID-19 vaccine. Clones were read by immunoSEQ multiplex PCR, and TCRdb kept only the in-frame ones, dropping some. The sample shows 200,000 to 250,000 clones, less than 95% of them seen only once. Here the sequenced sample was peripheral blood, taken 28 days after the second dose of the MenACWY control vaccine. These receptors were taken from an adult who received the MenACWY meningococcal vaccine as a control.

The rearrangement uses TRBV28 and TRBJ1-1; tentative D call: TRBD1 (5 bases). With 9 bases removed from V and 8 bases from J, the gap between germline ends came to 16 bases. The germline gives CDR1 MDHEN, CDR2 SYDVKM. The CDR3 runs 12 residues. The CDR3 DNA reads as TGTGCCAGTGACCCCGGGACTCCGGAAGCTTTCTTT. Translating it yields CASDPGTPEAFF. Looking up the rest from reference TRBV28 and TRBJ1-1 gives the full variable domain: DVKVTQSSRYLVKRTGEKVFLECVQDMDHENMFWYRQDPGLGLRLIYFSYDVKMKEKGDIPEGYSVSREKKERFSLILESASTNQTSMYLCASDPGTPEAFFGQGTRLTVV.

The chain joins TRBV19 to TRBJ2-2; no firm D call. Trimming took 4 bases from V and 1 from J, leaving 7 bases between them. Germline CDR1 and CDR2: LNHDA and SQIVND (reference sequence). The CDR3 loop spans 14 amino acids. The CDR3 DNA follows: TGTGCCAGTAGTACAGGATTGAACACCGGGGAGCTGTTTTTT. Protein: CASSTGLNTGELFF.

This CDR3 is CASSSTGQGDTEAFF. For the CDR3, the DNA is TGTGCCAGCAGCTCTACGGGACAGGGGGACACTGAAGCTTTCTTT. The V call is TRBV6-5, the J call TRBJ1-1; 11 bases agree with TRBD1. With 6 bases clipped from V and 3 bases from J, the junction kept 6 bases outside the gene matches. Germline CDR1 reads MNHEY; CDR2 reads SVGAGI. The CDR3 covers 15 residues.

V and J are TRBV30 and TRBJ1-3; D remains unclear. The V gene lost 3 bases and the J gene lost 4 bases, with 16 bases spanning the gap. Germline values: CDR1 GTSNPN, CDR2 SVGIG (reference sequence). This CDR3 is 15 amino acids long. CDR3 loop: CAWSPDGAGGNTIYF. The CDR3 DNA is TGTGCCTGGAGCCCTGACGGAGCCGGGGGAAACACCATATATTTT.

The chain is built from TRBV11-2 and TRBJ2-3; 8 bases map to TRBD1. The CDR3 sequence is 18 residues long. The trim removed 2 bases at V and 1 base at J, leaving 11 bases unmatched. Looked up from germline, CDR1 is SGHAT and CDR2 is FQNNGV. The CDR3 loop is CASSLFAGPGQGTDTQYF. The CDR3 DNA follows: TGTGCCAGCAGCTTATTTGCCGGGCCGGGACAGGGCACAGATACGCAGTATTTT.

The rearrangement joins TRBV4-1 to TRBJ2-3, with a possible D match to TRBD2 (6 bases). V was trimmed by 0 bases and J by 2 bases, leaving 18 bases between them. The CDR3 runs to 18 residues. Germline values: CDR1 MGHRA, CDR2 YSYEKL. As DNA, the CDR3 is TGCGCCAGCAGCCAAGATCGTCATGGCGGGGAGAACACAGATACGCAGTATTTT. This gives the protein CASSQDRHGGENTDTQYF.

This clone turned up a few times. CDR3: CASSRGHGEGLYEQFF. The CDR3 coding sequence is TGTGCCAGCAGTAGGGGTCACGGGGAGGGCCTTTATGAGCAGTTCTTC. The chain joins TRBV28 to TRBJ2-1; the match to TRBD2 covers 7 bases. The CDR3 spans 16 residues. Germline CDR1 reads MDHEN; CDR2 reads SYDVKM. V lost 5 bases, J lost 8 bases, and 15 bases stayed unmatched.

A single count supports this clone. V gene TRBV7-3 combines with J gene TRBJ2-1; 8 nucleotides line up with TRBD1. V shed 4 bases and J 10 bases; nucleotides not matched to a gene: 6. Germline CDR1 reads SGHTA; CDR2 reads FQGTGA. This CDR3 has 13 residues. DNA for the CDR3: TGTGCCAGCAGCTCACCAGGGGGCGGGGAGCAGTTCTTC. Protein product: CASSSPGGGEQFF. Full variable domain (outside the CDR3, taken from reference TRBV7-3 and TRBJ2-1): GAGVSQTPSNKVTEKGKYVELRCDPISGHTALYWYRQSLGQGPEFLIYFQGTGAADDSGLPNDRFFAVRPEGSVSTLKIQRTERGDSAVYLCASSSPGGGEQFFGPGTRLTVL.

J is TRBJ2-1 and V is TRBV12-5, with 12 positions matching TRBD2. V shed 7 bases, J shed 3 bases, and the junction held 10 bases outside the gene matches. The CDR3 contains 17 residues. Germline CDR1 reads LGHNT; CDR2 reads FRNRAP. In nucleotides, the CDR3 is TGTGCTAGTGCCCTGGGAGGACTAGCGGGGCTCTACAATGAGCAGTTCTTC. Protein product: CASALGGLAGLYNEQFF.

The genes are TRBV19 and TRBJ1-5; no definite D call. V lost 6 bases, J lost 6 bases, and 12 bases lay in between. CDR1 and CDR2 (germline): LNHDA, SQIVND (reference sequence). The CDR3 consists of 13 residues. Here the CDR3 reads CASRASPRQPQHF. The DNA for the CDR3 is TGTGCCAGTAGAGCGTCCCCGCGTCAGCCCCAGCATTTT.

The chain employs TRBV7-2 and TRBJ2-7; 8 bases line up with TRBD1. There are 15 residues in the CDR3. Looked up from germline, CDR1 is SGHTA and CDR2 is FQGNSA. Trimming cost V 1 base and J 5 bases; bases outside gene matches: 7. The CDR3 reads CASSLVGRGRDEQYF. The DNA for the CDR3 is TGTGCCAGCAGCTTAGTCGGCAGGGGGCGCGACGAGCAGTACTTC.

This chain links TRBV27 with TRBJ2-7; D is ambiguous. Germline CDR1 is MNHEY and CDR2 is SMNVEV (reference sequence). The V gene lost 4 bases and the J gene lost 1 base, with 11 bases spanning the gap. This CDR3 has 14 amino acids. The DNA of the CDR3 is TGTGCCAGCAGTTCCCGGGTGGGTTCCTACGAGCAGTACTTC. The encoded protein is CASSSRVGSYEQYF.

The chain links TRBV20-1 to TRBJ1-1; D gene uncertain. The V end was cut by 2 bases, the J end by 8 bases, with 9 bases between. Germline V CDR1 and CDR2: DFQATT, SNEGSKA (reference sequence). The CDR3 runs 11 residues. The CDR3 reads CSARRSGEAFF. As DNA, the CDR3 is TGCAGTGCTAGAAGATCAGGCGAAGCTTTCTTT.

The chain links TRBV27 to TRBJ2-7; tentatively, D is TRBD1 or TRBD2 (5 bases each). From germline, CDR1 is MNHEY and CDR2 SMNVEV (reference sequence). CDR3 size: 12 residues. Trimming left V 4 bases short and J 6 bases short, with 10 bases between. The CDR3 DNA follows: TGTGCCAGCAGTTCCGGGGCGCGCGAGCAGTACTTC. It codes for CASSSGAREQYF.

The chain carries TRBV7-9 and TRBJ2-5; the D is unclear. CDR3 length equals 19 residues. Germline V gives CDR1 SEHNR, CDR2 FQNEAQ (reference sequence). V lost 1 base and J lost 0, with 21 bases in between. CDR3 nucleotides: TGTGCCAGCAGCTTAGATCGGCGGTCGAGACTCCTGTACCAAGAGACCCAGTACTTC. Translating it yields CASSLDRRSRLLYQETQYF.

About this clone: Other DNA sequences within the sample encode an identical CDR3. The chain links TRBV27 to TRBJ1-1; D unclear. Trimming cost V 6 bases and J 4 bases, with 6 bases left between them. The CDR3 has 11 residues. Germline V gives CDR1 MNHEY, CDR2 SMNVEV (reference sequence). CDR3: CASSRGTEAFF. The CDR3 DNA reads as TGTGCCAGCAGCCGGGGCACTGAAGCTTTCTTT.

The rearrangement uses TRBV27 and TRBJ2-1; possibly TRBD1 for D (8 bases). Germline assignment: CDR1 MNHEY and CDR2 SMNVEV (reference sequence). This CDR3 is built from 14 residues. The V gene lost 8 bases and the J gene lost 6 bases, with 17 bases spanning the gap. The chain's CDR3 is CASCPYRGGNEQFF. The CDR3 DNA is TGTGCCAGCTGCCCCTACAGGGGGGGCAATGAGCAGTTCTTC.

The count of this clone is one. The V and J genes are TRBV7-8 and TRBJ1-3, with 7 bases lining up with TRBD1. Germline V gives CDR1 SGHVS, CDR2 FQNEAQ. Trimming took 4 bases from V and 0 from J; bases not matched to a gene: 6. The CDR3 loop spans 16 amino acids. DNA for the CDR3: TGTGCCAGCAGCTACCATGACAGGGTCTCTGGAAACACCATATATTTT. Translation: CASSYHDRVSGNTIYF.

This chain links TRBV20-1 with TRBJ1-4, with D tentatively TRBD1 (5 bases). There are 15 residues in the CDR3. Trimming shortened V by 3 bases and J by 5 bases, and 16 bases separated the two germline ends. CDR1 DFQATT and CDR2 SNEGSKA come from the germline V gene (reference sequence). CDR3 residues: CSASGIGAGNEKLFF. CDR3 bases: TGCAGTGCTAGTGGGATCGGGGCAGGGAATGAAAAACTGTTTTTT.